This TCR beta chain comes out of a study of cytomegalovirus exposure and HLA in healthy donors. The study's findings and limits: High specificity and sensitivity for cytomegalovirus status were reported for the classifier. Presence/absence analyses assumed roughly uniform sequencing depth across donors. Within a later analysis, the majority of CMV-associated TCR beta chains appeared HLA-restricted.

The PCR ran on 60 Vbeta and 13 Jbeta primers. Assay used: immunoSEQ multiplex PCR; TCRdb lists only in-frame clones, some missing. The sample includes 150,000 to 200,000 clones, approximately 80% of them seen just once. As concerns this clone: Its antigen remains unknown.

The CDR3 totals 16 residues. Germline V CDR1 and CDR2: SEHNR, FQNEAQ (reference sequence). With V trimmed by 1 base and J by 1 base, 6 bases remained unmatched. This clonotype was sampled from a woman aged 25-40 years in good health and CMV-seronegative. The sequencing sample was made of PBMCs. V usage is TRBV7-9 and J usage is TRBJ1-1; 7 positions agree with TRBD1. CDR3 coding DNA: TGTGCCAGCAGCTTAGGGAACAGGGGAGGGAACACTGAAGCTTTCTTT. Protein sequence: CASSLGNRGGNTEAFF.